This TCR beta chain appears in the sequencing data of a study of T cell responses to AZD1222 COVID-19 vaccine. Findings of the study overall: The study reported that nearly half of spike-specific TCRs target unmutated variant regions. The breadth and depth of Spike-specific TCRs increased once two AZD1222 doses had been given.

Measured with immunoSEQ multiplex PCR; TCRdb has only the in-frame clones, and not every one. The sample lists about 180,000 clones; 80% to 95% were seen once. The CDR3 has 15 residues. Germline V CDR1 and CDR2: MNHEY, SVGAGI. V trimming: 6 bases; J trimming: 2 bases; junction bases outside the gene matches: 6. As regards this clone: Its specificity is unknown.

The sample consisted of peripheral blood, taken 28 days after the second dose of the MenACWY control vaccine. This sequence originates from an adult who received the MenACWY meningococcal vaccine as a control. This chain links TRBV6-5 with TRBJ1-5; 8 nucleotides line up with TRBD1. The CDR3 DNA follows: TGTGCCAGCAGACAGGGGGAGGTGGGCAATCAGCCCCAGCATTTT. It is translated as CASRQGEVGNQPQHF.